This T cell receptor (beta chain) comes out of a study of OX40 agonist ivuxolimab in advanced cancers. Across the whole study: In this cohort, patients received ivuxolimab, an agonistic anti-OX40 (CD134) antibody. Hepatocellular carcinoma, melanoma, renal cell or head and neck cancer was diagnosed in the dose-escalation patients. In this trial design, patients received ivuxolimab intravenously at 0.01 to 10 mg/kg every 2 weeks.

Germline V lookup: CDR1 SGDLS, CDR2 YYNGEE. This CDR3 comprises 11 residues. Trimming pared 4 bases from V and 3 bases from J, leaving 5 bases between. It was autoimmune disease history or systemic immunosuppression that excluded patients. Measured with immunoSEQ multiplex PCR; TCRdb has only the in-frame clones, and not every one. In the table there are around 60,000 clones, roughly nine tenths of which are singletons. The starting material was CD4+ or CD8+ T cells sorted from blood, obtained in a trial of the OX40 agonist ivuxolimab. This sequence joins TRBV9 and TRBJ2-7; D is unclear. The sequence was obtained from an adult with an advanced solid tumor such as melanoma, head and neck, liver or kidney cancer. The CDR3 is CASSFDYEQYF. The DNA of the CDR3 is TGTGCCAGCAGCTTCGACTACGAGCAGTACTTC.